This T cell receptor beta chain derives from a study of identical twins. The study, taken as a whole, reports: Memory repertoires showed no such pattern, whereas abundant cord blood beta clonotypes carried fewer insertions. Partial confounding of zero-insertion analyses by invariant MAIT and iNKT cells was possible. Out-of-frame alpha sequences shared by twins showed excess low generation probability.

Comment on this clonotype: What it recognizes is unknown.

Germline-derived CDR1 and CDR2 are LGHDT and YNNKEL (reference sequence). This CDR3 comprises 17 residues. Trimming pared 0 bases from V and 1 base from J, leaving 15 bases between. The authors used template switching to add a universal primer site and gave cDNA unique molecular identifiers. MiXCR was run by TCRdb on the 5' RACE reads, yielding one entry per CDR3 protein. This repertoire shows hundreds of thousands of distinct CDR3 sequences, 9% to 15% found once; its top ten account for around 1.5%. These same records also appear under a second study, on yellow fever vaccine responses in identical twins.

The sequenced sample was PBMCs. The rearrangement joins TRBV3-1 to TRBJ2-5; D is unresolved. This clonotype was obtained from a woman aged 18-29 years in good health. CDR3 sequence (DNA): TGTGCCAGCAGCCAAGACGGTGTGGGCCCCCTCCAAGAGACCCAGTACTTC. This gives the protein CASSQDGVGPLQETQYF.